This T cell receptor (beta chain) was captured by sequencing in a study of CD8+ T cells in alopecia areata (dated by TCRdb to 2017 to 2018). Looking at the study overall: High-throughput TCRbeta sequencing was used to examine T cell clonal expansion in alopecia areata in both the C3H/HeJ mouse model and human patients. immunoSEQ multiplex PCR using 35 Vbeta forward primers and 13 Jbeta reverse primers was used to amplify TCRbeta CDR3 regions. RNA came from the PAXgene miRNA kit for fixed scalp, the miRNeasy kit for PBMCs, and the RNeasy kit for mouse skin. Scalp tissue and sorted CD4+ and CD8+ peripheral blood T cells from patchy and totalis/universalis alopecia areata patients and from healthy controls were covered by human TCRbeta sequencing. Scalp clonality was compared among normal scalp (n=4), patchy alopecia areata scalp (n=8), and alopecia totalis/universalis scalp (n=8).

V is shortened by 1 base, J by 0 bases, and the region joining them spans 7 bases. The germline V gene (reference sequence) provides CDR1 SEHNR and CDR2 FQNEAQ. There are 14 amino acids in the CDR3, from cysteine to phenylalanine inclusive. The entry retains the CDR3 DNA only, 42 bases that are in frame from base 1. To prepare the library, the immunoSEQ multiplex PCR assay was applied. RNA was extracted from all samples and reverse transcribed into cDNA as template for TCR sequencing. SuperScript III was used for first-strand cDNA synthesis, primed with a 2:1 mix of oligo-dT and random hexamers. A synthetic immune receptor repertoire was used to assess amplification bias, and residual bias was removed computationally. In the paper's pipeline: Raw reads were preprocessed to remove errors, and CDR3 was defined by IMGT conventions from the conserved cysteine to phenylalanine. Clonality was computed by normalizing Shannon entropy by log2 of the number of productive unique TCRs and subtracting the result from 1. Whether scalp clones were CD4 or CD8 was inferred by matching scalp TCRbeta sequences against CD4 and CD8 repertoires sorted from blood. The source is immuneACCESS, and TCRdb retained only in-frame sequences with V and J called. Part of the clones is not carried over; for the studies checked, unresolved V genes explain less than half of this, and the remainder is unexplained. That table is the source of V, J and clone size, and D and trimming were worked out from the DNA. The sample yields some 20,000 clones; roughly two thirds were counted once. The ten top clones hold 4.5% of the sample.

In a handful of patients from the biomarker study, CD4+ cells were sorted further to obtain CD25+CD127- cells. Peripheral blood and lesional scalp punch biopsies were obtained from patients with alopecia areata. After PBMCs were isolated by density centrifugation and stained for CD3, CD4 and CD8, a FACSAria was used to sort CD4+ and CD8+ T cells. The untreated alopecia areata patients were recruited through a multicenter biomarker study. On the study overall, not on this receptor specifically: Unlike mouse skin, which is dominated by gammadelta T cells, normal human skin has resident alphabeta T cells that are also sequenced, and this complicates analysis of the scalp TCR repertoire. Compared with normal scalp, lesional scalp had higher clonality and more expanded CD8+ clones, particularly in alopecia totalis/universalis, a pattern that suggests antigenic drive. Shared TCR sequences between patients were less evident than in mice, which may be partly attributable to HLA diversity in the patient population.

This clone was observed a handful of times. What antigen it recognizes has not been identified. No quality values exist for individual bases; no much larger clone is one base distant. Sequenced material: CD4+ Tregs sorted from blood. The TCR was taken from a human donor with alopecia areata. The sequence joins TRBV7-9 to TRBJ2-7; a confident D gene designation cannot be given. The CDR3 protein sequence reads: CASSLGAFSYEQYF. The sequenced DNA is TGTGCCAGCAGCTTAGGTGCTTTCTCCTACGAGCAGTACTTC. When the CDR3 is completed using the reference TRBV7-9 and TRBJ2-7 genes on either side, the full variable domain is DTGVSQNPRHKITKRGQNVTFRCDPISEHNRLYWYRQTLGQGPEFLTYFQNEAQLEKSRLLSDRFSAERPKGSFSTLEIQRTEQGDSAMYLCASSLGAFSYEQYFGPGTRLTVT.